One T cell receptor beta chain is described in this entry. This entry belongs to a study of shared clonotypes between healthy human individuals. Libraries were prepared by immunoSEQ multiplex PCR; TCRdb keeps only in-frame clonotypes and omits some of them. The sample lists about 2.3 million clones, roughly 90% occurring once. In germline, CDR1 is SGHTA, CDR2 FQGNSA. The V end lost 5 bases, the J end lost 2 bases, and 12 bases lay between the germline ends. CDR3 size: 14 residues. The chain is built from TRBV7-2 and TRBJ1-2; no definite D call. The receptor comes from a man aged 18-30 years in good health. Some clones in this sample may be carry-over from other donors' samples. The sequenced material came from naive CD4+ T cells from PBMCs. Subset in this sample: CD45RA+ positively selected. CDR3 DNA sequence: TGTGCCAGCAGCCCTGAGGCTAGGAACTATGGCTACACCTTC. It yields the protein CASSPEARNYGYTF.